The T cell receptor (beta chain) described here comes from a study of resident and recirculating memory T cells in vitiligo. Details on this clone: Its target is unknown.

CDR1 SGHAT and CDR2 FQNNGV come from the germline V gene. V was shortened by 2 bases and J by 2 bases, with 6 bases between the two germline ends. The CDR3 sequence is 13 residues long. Overall study findings and caveats: TCR sequences were not conserved across biopsy sites or patients.

Sequencing was performed with immunoSEQ multiplex PCR; in TCRdb, only in-frame clones are kept and a portion is missing. The sample consists of tens of thousands of clones, approximately 90% of them appearing once. V usage is TRBV11-2 and J usage is TRBJ2-5, with D unresolved. Sequencing input: blood. The sequence derives from a male donor with vitiligo. The CDR3 loop is CASSLMQQETQYF. In DNA, the CDR3 is TGTGCCAGCAGCTTAATGCAGCAAGAGACCCAGTACTTC.